The 2 T cell receptor gamma chains presented below share a single source sample, sequenced in a study of intestinal T cells in coeliac disease. Each case's genomic DNA was extracted from ten approximately 4.9-µm formalin-fixed paraffin-embedded scrolls. The TRG library came from 200 ng of biopsy DNA amplified with LymphoTrack primers. TCRdb redid the clone calls on the multiplex PCR reads with CATT. The sample holds hundreds of gamma-chain clones; around two fifths are singletons and the top ten take around 20%. Sequenced material: a duodenal biopsy. Receptors originate from a human donor with celiac disease.

This clone was picked up a small number of times. A read error may be the cause here, since a much bigger clone is one base away. The chain recombines TRGV8 with TRGJ1 or TRGJ2. The CDR3 extends over 10 amino acids. CDR1 VENAVY and CDR2 YDSYNSRV come from the germline V gene. CDR3: CAPYYYKKLF. The CDR3 DNA sequence: TGTGCTCCCTATTATTATAAGAAACTCTTC.

The chain couples TRGV10 to TRGJP1. TRGV10 is noted as an ORF with a role that remains uncertain. The ends lost 8 bases at V and 3 bases at J; junction bases unmatched: 10. The length of the CDR3 is 15 residues. The CDR3 sequence is CAAWDYGATGWFKIF. The CDR3 DNA follows: TGTGCTGCGTGGGATTATGGGGCCACTGGTTGGTTCAAGATATTT.